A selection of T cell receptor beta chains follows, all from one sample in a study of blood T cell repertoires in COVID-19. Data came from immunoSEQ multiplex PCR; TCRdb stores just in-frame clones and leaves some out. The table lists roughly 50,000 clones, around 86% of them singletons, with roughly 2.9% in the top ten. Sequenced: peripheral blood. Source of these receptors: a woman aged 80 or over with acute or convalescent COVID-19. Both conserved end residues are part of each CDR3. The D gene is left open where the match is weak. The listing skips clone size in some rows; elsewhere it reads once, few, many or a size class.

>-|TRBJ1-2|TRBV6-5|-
TGTGCCAGCAGTTATCGTTGGGGGCATTATGGCTACACCTTC
CASSYRWGHYGYTF
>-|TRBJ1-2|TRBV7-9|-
TGTGCCAGCAGCCTTGGACAAAACTATGGCTACACCTTC
CASSLGQNYGYTF
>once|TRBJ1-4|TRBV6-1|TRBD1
TGTGCCAGCAGTTCCTACGGGACAGGGTATGAAAAACTGTTTTTT
CASSSYGTGYEKLFF
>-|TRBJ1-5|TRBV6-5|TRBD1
TGTGCCAGCAGTTACGGGGCGACAGGGTATCAGCCCCAGCATTTT
CASSYGATGYQPQHF
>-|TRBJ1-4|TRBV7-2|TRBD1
TGTGCCAGCAGCTTAGAGACAGGGTATGCTAATGAAAAACTGTTTTTT
CASSLETGYANEKLFF
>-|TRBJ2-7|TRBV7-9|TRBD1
TGTGCCAGCAGCTACTCCACAGGGGAGTACGAGCAGTACTTC
CASSYSTGEYEQYF
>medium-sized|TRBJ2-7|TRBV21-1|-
TGTGCCAGCAGCTTCCGGGACAGGGTTTACGAGCAGTACTTC
CASSFRDRVYEQYF
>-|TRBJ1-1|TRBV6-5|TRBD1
TGTGCCAGCAGGCAACCAGGGGGTGACACTGAAGCTTTCTTT
CASRQPGGDTEAFF
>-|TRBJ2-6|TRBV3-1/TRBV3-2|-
TGTGCCAGCAGTTTCCCTCTCTCTGGGGCCAACGTCCTGACTTTC
CASSFPLSGANVLTF
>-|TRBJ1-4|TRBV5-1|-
TGCGCCAGCAGCGGGGGGGATAATGAAAAACTGTTTTTT
CASSGGDNEKLFF
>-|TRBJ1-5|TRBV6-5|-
TGTGCCAGCAGGCGGCTCTCGGAATTGGAGCCCCAGCATTTT
CASRRLSELEPQHF
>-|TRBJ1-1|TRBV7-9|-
TGTGCCAGCAGCTTAGCGGCCCTGAACACTGAAGCTTTCTTT
CASSLAALNTEAFF
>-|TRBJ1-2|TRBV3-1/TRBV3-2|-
TGTGCCAGCAGCCAAGATCTGGGGAGCTATGGCTACACCTTC
CASSQDLGSYGYTF